The 16 T cell receptor beta chains below were found in one sample sequenced in a study of shared clonotypes between healthy human individuals. Some clones are missing from TCRdb's copy, which holds only in-frame ones; the method was immunoSEQ multiplex PCR. The sample lists 450,000 or so clones; over 60% were seen once. Sequencing used PBMCs. Every receptor here comes from a woman between 40 and 55 years old in good health. Some clones in this sample may be carry-over from other donors' samples.

V and J are TRBV6-1 and TRBJ1-3; 7 bases are shared with TRBD1. CDR1 is MNHNS and CDR2 is SASEGT in the germline V gene. There are 14 residues in the CDR3. Trimming removed 4 bases from V and 3 bases from J; junction bases left unmatched: 3. The CDR3 sequence: CASSVDRVGNTIYF. The CDR3 DNA is TGTGCCAGCAGTGTTGACAGGGTTGGAAACACCATATATTTT.

Notes on this clone: With a far larger clone one base away, a read error is the likely cause. The same CDR3 also results from other DNA sequences found in this sample. The J gene is TRBJ1-1, the V gene TRBV6-5, with D unresolved. The CDR3 has 13 amino acids. CDR1 and CDR2 (germline): MNHEY, SVGAGI. CDR3 loop: CASRPTLSAEAFF. CDR3 coding DNA: TGTGCCAGCAGGCCTACTCTTTCCGCTGAGGCTTTCTTT.

The chain uses TRBV5-4 and TRBJ2-5; 7 positions match TRBD1. Germline V gives CDR1 SGHNT, CDR2 YYREEE (reference sequence). The CDR3 covers 14 residues. The V and J ends lost 4 bases and 4 bases, in that order; junction bases with no gene match: 7. CDR3 DNA sequence: TGTGCCAGCAGCCTACAGGGGTTGGGAGAGACCCAGTACTTC. The encoded protein is CASSLQGLGETQYF.

V gene TRBV7-3 combines with J gene TRBJ1-5; D not certain. This CDR3 spans 14 amino acids. Germline loops: CDR1 SGHTA, CDR2 FQGTGA. Deletions cut 5 bases from V and 0 bases from J, with 8 bases between. The CDR3 here is CASSPRYSNQPQHF. For the CDR3, the DNA is TGTGCCAGCAGCCCCCGTTATAGCAATCAGCCCCAGCATTTT.

This chain uses TRBV10-3 with TRBJ1-3; TRBD1 aligns across 9 bases. J gave up 0 bases and V 10 bases, and 16 bases lay outside the gene matches. The CDR3 covers 18 residues. Germline V CDR1 and CDR2: ENHRY, SYGVKD. The CDR3 nucleotides are TGTGCCACCTCCGGGACAGGGTCGATTTGGATCTCTGGAAACACCATATATTTT. Protein sequence: CATSGTGSIWISGNTIYF.

This sequence joins TRBV18 and TRBJ2-7; TRBD2 matches 9 bases. CDR1 is KGHSH, CDR2 LQKENI, per germline. The CDR3 has 15 residues. V was clipped by 3 bases and J by 4 bases; unmatched bases: 7. Here the CDR3 DNA reads TGTGCCAGCTCACCGGGTAGCGGGAGCTGGTACGAGCAGTACTTC. Translation gives CASSPGSGSWYEQYF.

This clone was recorded once. V is TRBV10-1 and J is TRBJ2-7; no definite D call. This CDR3 spans 14 amino acids. From germline, CDR1 is WNHNN and CDR2 SYGVQD (reference sequence). Trimming took off 2 bases at V and 6 bases at J, with 14 bases between the two ends. For the CDR3, the DNA is TGCGCCAGCAGTGAGGAGCCTAGTCAACCCGAGCAGTACTTC. It yields the protein CASSEEPSQPEQYF.

CDR3 residues: CASSHSAGRDEQYF. CDR3 DNA: TGTGCCAGCAGCCATTCGGCGGGACGAGACGAGCAGTACTTC. The chain employs TRBV7-9 and TRBJ2-7, with D possibly matching TRBD2 (6 bases). Trimming stripped 5 bases from V and 5 bases from J, with 16 bases between. Germline V gene data show CDR1 as SEHNR and CDR2 as FQNEAQ (reference sequence). The CDR3 is 14 residues long. Full variable domain (remainder filled in from reference TRBV7-9 and TRBJ2-7): DTGVSQNPRHKITKRGQNVTFRCDPISEHNRLYWYRQTLGQGPEFLTYFQNEAQLEKSRLLSDRFSAERPKGSFSTLEIQRTEQGDSAMYLCASSHSAGRDEQYFGPGTRLTVT.

V usage is TRBV7-2 and J usage is TRBJ1-1; no reliable D call. Germline V gives CDR1 SGHTA, CDR2 FQGNSA. Trimming pared 1 base from V and 1 base from J, leaving 13 bases between. The CDR3 is 16 residues long. CDR3: CASSLGVGRANTEAFF. The CDR3 coding sequence is TGTGCCAGCAGCTTAGGGGTCGGGCGGGCGAACACTGAAGCTTTCTTT.

The chain links TRBV7-9 to TRBJ2-6, with D possibly TRBD2 on 7 matching bases. Germline lookup yields CDR1 SEHNR and CDR2 FQNEAQ (reference sequence). Between the trimmed V and J ends, which lost 5 bases and 0 bases, there was a span of 11 bases. This CDR3 is built from 16 residues. The CDR3 reads CASSAGANSGANVLTF. DNA of the CDR3: TGTGCCAGCAGCGCGGGGGCCAACTCTGGGGCCAACGTCCTGACTTTC.

The genes are TRBV27 and TRBJ2-2; 8 nucleotides line up with TRBD2. The V and J ends lost 5 bases and 5 bases, in that order; junction bases with no gene match: 10. This CDR3 has 16 residues. The V gene's germline CDR1 is MNHEY and CDR2 SMNVEV (reference sequence). The chain's CDR3 is CASSDSRGGETGELFF. CDR3 sequence (DNA): TGTGCCAGCAGTGATTCCCGGGGGGGTGAGACCGGGGAGCTGTTTTTT.

Worth noting for this clone: This likely reflects a read error, since a far larger clone is one base away. This chain connects TRBV28 to TRBJ1-1, with 9 bases fitting TRBD1. The CDR3 extends over 17 amino acids. The V gene end was trimmed by 6 bases and the J gene end by 1 base; junction bases not matched to a gene: 12. CDR1 is MDHEN, CDR2 SYDVKM, per germline. CDR3 protein: CASRPDRGKGWNTEAFF. CDR3 sequence (DNA): TGTGCCAGCAGACCAGACAGGGGGAAGGGGTGGAACACTGAAGCTTTCTTT.

In regard to this clone: It is likely a read error: a sequence one base away is far more abundant. The same CDR3 is also encoded by other DNA sequences in this sample. The gene calls are TRBV18 and TRBJ1-5, with D perhaps TRBD1 (6 bases). Germline assignment: CDR1 KGHSH and CDR2 LQKENI. The CDR3 totals 15 residues. DNA of the CDR3: TGCGCCAGCTCACCAACGGGGGCGAACAATCAGCCCCAGCATTTT. This sequence encodes CASSPTGANNQPQHF.

This clone was seen a handful of times. This chain connects TRBV7-2 to TRBJ2-5, with D perhaps given as TRBD1 or TRBD2 (5 bases each). The ends were cut back, 6 bases at V and 2 bases at J, with 10 bases in the middle. The CDR3 is 13 residues long. In germline, CDR1 is SGHTA, CDR2 FQGNSA. The CDR3 coding sequence is TGTGCCAGCAGGCCTGGGGGACAAGAGACCCAGTACTTC. Amino acid sequence: CASRPGGQETQYF.

On this clone itself: This sequence may be a read error, since a much larger clone differs from it by one base. At the DNA level, this CDR3 is encoded by other sequences in the same sample as well. The chain recombines TRBV9 with TRBJ2-7; the D gene could be TRBD1 or TRBD2 (6 bases each). V lost 2 bases, J lost 0 bases, and 18 bases lay in between. The germline CDR1 and CDR2 sequences are SGDLS and YYNGEE. The CDR3 is 17 amino acids. The DNA of the CDR3 is TGTGCCAGCAGCGTGGCCCCGAGGGGGAGGAACTCCTACGAGCAGTACTTC. This translates into CASSVAPRGRNSYEQYF.

V usage is TRBV7-2 and J usage is TRBJ1-2; D is unclear. CDR1 is SGHTA and CDR2 is FQGNSA in the germline V gene. This CDR3 has 11 residues. V shed 5 bases and J shed 7 bases, with 8 bases lying between them. CDR3 nucleotides: TGTGCCAGCAGCCCTGTGGCTGGCTACACCTTC. Protein sequence: CASSPVAGYTF.